This note documents a single T cell receptor beta chain sequence. Its target is unknown. A much larger clone lies a single base off, so this may be a read error. The CDR3 covers 17 residues. Looked up from germline, CDR1 is LGHNA and CDR2 is YSLEER. The data were taken from a study of glioma-infiltrating T cells. Study results and limitations: Gliomas, especially low-grade, showed above-expected tissue-blood divergence; non-neoplastic patients showed below. CDR3 overlap between tissue and blood was very small.

Amplification of TCR alpha and beta CDR3 regions from RNA used iRepertoire nested multiplex PCR. For one-step reverse transcription and amplification, about 85-400 ng of tissue mRNA or PBMC total RNA was used. In TCRdb, the multiplex PCR reads were re-called with MiXCR into one record per CDR3 protein. This table has about 190,000 distinct CDR3 sequences, 30% to 40% appearing once. The V call is TRBV4-3, the J call TRBJ2-5, with TRBD2 matching 10 bases. The sequence was obtained from a human donor with low-grade glioma or glioblastoma, undergoing nonglioma brain surgery, or in good health (not recorded which). What was sequenced was glioma tissue, nonneoplastic brain tissue, or PBMCs (not recorded which). CDR3 sequence reads: CSSSQGRAGGHQETQYF. CDR3 DNA: TGCTCCAGCAGCCAAGGGCGAGCGGGAGGGCACCAAGAGACCCAGTACTTC.